One and the same sample provided the 27 T cell receptor beta chains below, sequenced in a study of patients and donors after allogeneic stem cell transplantation (dated by TCRdb to about 2020). Libraries were made using RT-PCR. TCRdb lists the instrument as NextSeq 550. Through fastp at Q25 and MiXCR, TCRdb rebuilt clones from the public reads, retaining in-frame beta chains. Every CDR3 protein is listed once, alongside the most common genes and DNA of its rows. Counted in this sample were about 160,000 distinct CDR3 sequences; about two fifths of them appeared once. Approximately 50% of the sample comes from the top ten. Sequenced sample: blood, either unsorted or a sorted T cell fraction (not recorded which). The receptors were gathered from a human donor who was either an allogeneic HSCT recipient or a stem cell or donor lymphocyte infusion donor (not recorded which). It is not recorded whose cells these are; they may come from a transplant donor.

This clonotype was counted between two and nine times. The J gene is TRBJ2-3, the V gene TRBV12-3 or TRBV12-4; 8 nucleotides match TRBD2. V was pared by 7 bases and J by 3 bases, with 6 bases of the junction left unmatched. The length of the CDR3 is 14 residues. As DNA, the CDR3 is TGTGCCAGCACCCCGGGGGGGGAGACAGATACGCAGTATTTT. It translates to CASTPGGETDTQYF.

There are many counts of this clonotype. This sequence joins TRBV12-3 or TRBV12-4 and TRBJ1-2, with D possibly matching TRBD1 (5 bases). This CDR3 spans 16 amino acids. Trimming took 0 bases from V and 4 from J, leaving 15 bases between them. The CDR3 is CASSLAFGQKSYGYTF. Here the CDR3 DNA reads TGTGCCAGCAGTTTAGCGTTCGGACAAAAGTCCTATGGCTACACCTTC.

The V and J genes are TRBV6-6 and TRBJ2-3; TRBD2 agrees at 9 bases. The junction had 8 bases not matched to a gene; V was cut back by 6 bases and J by 4 bases. CDR3 size: 15 residues. Per germline, CDR1 MNHNY and CDR2 SVGAGI (reference sequence). CDR3 bases: TGTGCCAGCAGCGTAGCGGGAGTGAACCCAGATACGCAGTATTTT. It is translated as CASSVAGVNPDTQYF.

This clonotype was seen only a few times. This chain joins TRBV29-1 and TRBJ1-1; TRBD1 aligns across 9 bases. The CDR3 contains 14 residues. J was trimmed by 4 bases and V by 4 bases; bases with no gene match: 7. Germline CDR1 is SQVTM and CDR2 is ANQGSEA. The DNA of the CDR3 is TGCAGCGTTGCCCCGGGACAGGGCCGCACTGAAGCTTTCTTT. This translates into CSVAPGQGRTEAFF.

This sequence joins TRBV5-1 and TRBJ1-4, with D possibly being TRBD1 (5 bases). Germline CDR1 SGHRS, CDR2 YFSETQ. Trimming removed 1 base from V and 3 bases from J, with 16 bases in between. The CDR3 has 17 amino acids. DNA for the CDR3: TGCGCCAGCAGCTTGTACAGGCTCTCCTCTCCTAATGAAAAACTGTTTTTT. It encodes CASSLYRLSSPNEKLFF.

This clonotype was seen a few times. This chain connects TRBV12-3 or TRBV12-4 to TRBJ1-2; the D is unclear. The CDR3 spans 13 residues. V lost 6 bases, J lost 8 bases, and 16 bases lay in between. The CDR3 DNA reads TGTGCCAGCAGATCTAGACGGGTGTTGGGCTACACCTTC. It encodes CASRSRRVLGYTF.

The rearrangement links TRBV27 to TRBJ2-7; 8 bases are a match to TRBD1. CDR1 is MNHEY and CDR2 is SMNVEV in the germline V gene (reference sequence). The CDR3 is made up of 13 amino acids. V lost 5 bases to trimming and J lost 3 bases; unmatched junction nucleotides: 3. The CDR3 sequence is CASSLGQVYEQYF. Written as DNA, the CDR3 is TGTGCCAGCAGTCTGGGACAGGTCTACGAGCAGTACTTC.

This chain uses TRBV5-1 with TRBJ2-7, with D possibly being TRBD2 (5 bases). In germline, CDR1 is SGHRS, CDR2 YFSETQ. This CDR3 is 15 amino acids long. V was clipped by 0 bases and J by 1 base, with 11 bases between them. CDR3 loop: CASSLAAGGSYEQYF. The CDR3 DNA sequence: TGCGCCAGCAGCTTGGCGGCGGGTGGATCCTACGAGCAGTACTTC.

This clonotype was observed a handful of times. The rearrangement joins TRBV6-5 to TRBJ2-4, with D possibly called TRBD1 or TRBD2 (5 bases each). This CDR3 has 16 residues. V was shortened by 5 bases and J by 7 bases, with 21 bases between the two germline ends. Germline lookup yields CDR1 MNHEY and CDR2 SVGAGI. This CDR3 is CASSPIPPGPENIQYF. Here the CDR3 DNA reads TGTGCCAGCAGTCCGATTCCACCGGGACCCGAGAACATTCAGTACTTC.

The V gene is TRBV9, the J gene TRBJ1-2, with TRBD1 matching 8 bases. V dropped 0 bases and J dropped 6; count of bases not matched to a gene: 1. The CDR3 extends over 13 amino acids. Germline V lookup: CDR1 SGDLS, CDR2 YYNGEE. CDR3 DNA sequence: TGTGCCAGCAGCGTAGTGACAGGGGATGGCTACACCTTC. Translated, it gives CASSVVTGDGYTF.

The rearrangement links TRBV9 to TRBJ2-1; the match to TRBD2 covers 10 bases. Per germline, CDR1 SGDLS and CDR2 YYNGEE. This CDR3 has 17 residues. V lost 4 bases and J lost 0; bases outside the gene matches: 7. The CDR3 DNA follows: TGTGCCAGCAGCCCCCGCTGGACTAGCGGCTCCTACAATGAGCAGTTCTTC. Translating it yields CASSPRWTSGSYNEQFF.

In this sample, this clonotype turned up a few times. This rearrangement joins TRBV15 to TRBJ1-1; no reliable D call. The CDR3 sequence is 16 residues long. CDR1 is LNHNV, CDR2 YYDKDF, per germline (reference sequence). V shed 4 bases and J shed 2 bases, with 17 bases lying between them. The CDR3 DNA follows: TGTGCCACCAGCATCGGGATTTTTGGCCTTAACACTGAAGCTTTCTTT. Encoded protein: CATSIGIFGLNTEAFF.

The chain recombines TRBV2 with TRBJ2-1; D unclear. CDR1 and CDR2 (germline): SNHLY, FYNNEI. The CDR3 is made up of 14 amino acids. V dropped 2 bases and J dropped 0 bases, with 5 bases sitting between them. The CDR3 DNA reads TGTGCCAGCAGTGAAACAAGCTCCTACAATGAGCAGTTCTTC. It is translated as CASSETSSYNEQFF.

As to this clonotype: The junction departs from germline at one end; a sequencing error may be responsible. V is TRBV12-3 or TRBV12-4 and J is TRBJ2-2; unclear D gene. The CDR3 extends over 11 amino acids. For the CDR3, the DNA is TGCGCCAGCAGCTTCACCGGGGAGCTGTTTTTT. This sequence encodes CASSFTGELFF.

This clonotype was detected only a few times. V and J are TRBV19 and TRBJ1-1, with 8 bases identical to TRBD1. Germline-derived CDR1 and CDR2 are LNHDA and SQIVND (reference sequence). Germline trimming cut 4 bases from V and 0 bases from J; bases unmatched to any gene: 10. This CDR3 is 17 amino acids long. CDR3: CASSTRTGKGLNTEAFF. The CDR3 nucleotides read TGTGCCAGTAGTACGCGGACAGGGAAAGGGCTGAACACTGAAGCTTTCTTT.

This clonotype was observed a handful of times. V gene TRBV27 combines with J gene TRBJ1-1; D is perhaps TRBD1 (6 bases). The CDR3 runs to 14 residues. The ends were cut back, 5 bases at V and 1 base at J, with 11 bases in the middle. The germline CDR1 and CDR2 sequences are MNHEY and SMNVEV (reference sequence). The CDR3 loop reads CASSLTGPNTEAFF. In nucleotides, the CDR3 is TGTGCCAGCAGTCTAACAGGGCCGAACACTGAAGCTTTCTTT.

The chain employs TRBV4-3 and TRBJ2-7; tentatively, D is TRBD1 (6 bases). Trimming took off 1 base at V and 3 bases at J, with 13 bases between the two ends. The CDR3 runs to 15 residues. Germline CDR1 and CDR2: LGHNA and YSLEER. The CDR3 spells CASSQVDRPFYEQYF. The CDR3 bases are TGCGCCAGCAGCCAAGTCGACAGGCCATTCTACGAGCAGTACTTC.

This chain connects TRBV20-1 to TRBJ1-2; no definite D call. Germline values: CDR1 DFQATT, CDR2 SNEGSKA (reference sequence). This CDR3 contains 13 residues. Trimming pared 3 bases from V and 2 bases from J, leaving 10 bases between. CDR3 nucleotide sequence: TGCAGTGCTAGCCCGACCGCGAACTATGGCTACACCTTC. Amino acid sequence: CSASPTANYGYTF.

This clonotype showed up just a few times. The chain is built from TRBV9 and TRBJ1-2; 9 positions agree with TRBD1. The J segment lost 6 bases and the V segment lost 3 bases, leaving 6 bases of the junction unmatched. CDR1 and CDR2 (germline): SGDLS, YYNGEE. The CDR3 runs 14 residues. CDR3 sequence: CASSARQGVDGYTF. The CDR3 coding sequence is TGTGCCAGCAGCGCCAGACAGGGGGTCGATGGCTACACCTTC.

The chain couples TRBV12-3 or TRBV12-4 to TRBJ1-2; the D gene is possibly TRBD1 (6 bases). The CDR3 runs to 14 residues. Trimming stripped 6 bases from V and 4 bases from J, with 15 bases between. The CDR3 spells CASSPSTGTYGYTF. The CDR3 bases are TGTGCCAGCAGCCCCAGTACAGGGACCTATGGCTACACCTTC.

The chain combines TRBV4-2 with TRBJ2-1; 7 positions match TRBD2. V dropped 6 bases and J dropped 1; count of bases not matched to a gene: 9. CDR1 and CDR2 from the germline V gene are LGHNA and YNFKEQ. The CDR3 runs to 16 residues. This CDR3 is CASSRPGGESYNEQFF. CDR3 bases: TGTGCCAGCAGTCGGCCGGGGGGAGAATCCTACAATGAGCAGTTCTTC.

The CDR3 DNA is TGCGCCAGCCTCAGTGAGACAGATACGCAGTATTTT. The encoded protein is CASLSETDTQYF. This chain uses TRBV5-1 with TRBJ2-3; D is ambiguous. Germline V gene data show CDR1 as SGHRS and CDR2 as YFSETQ. CDR3 length equals 12 residues. Trimming took 7 bases from V and 3 from J, leaving 9 bases between them. The full variable domain, with the rest looked up from reference TRBV5-1 and TRBJ2-3, is KAGVTQTPRYLIKTRGQQVTLSCSPISGHRSVSWYQQTPGQGLQFLFEYFSETQRNKGNFPGRFSGRQFSNSRSEMNVSTLELGDSALYLCASLSETDTQYFGPGTRLTVL.

This clonotype was seen many times. The chain employs TRBV12-3 or TRBV12-4 and TRBJ1-5; D is unresolved. V lost 2 bases and J 2 bases, leaving 4 bases between the germline ends. The CDR3 is 13 residues long. CDR3: CASSLTGNQPQHF. The DNA of the CDR3 is TGTGCCAGCAGTTTAACAGGCAATCAGCCCCAGCATTTT.

This clonotype has just a few counts. The chain links TRBV15 to TRBJ1-4, with 8 bases lining up with TRBD1. Germline CDR1 LNHNV, CDR2 YYDKDF (reference sequence). J was trimmed by 0 bases and V by 1 base; bases with no gene match: 4. This CDR3 is 17 amino acids long. This CDR3 reads CATSRGTGLSTNEKLFF. The CDR3 DNA follows: TGTGCCACCAGCAGAGGGACAGGGCTATCAACTAATGAAAAACTGTTTTTT.

The chain has TRBV6-6 and TRBJ1-2, with 7 bases identical to TRBD1. Germline lookup yields CDR1 MNHNY and CDR2 SVGAGI (reference sequence). V gave up 2 bases and J gave up 6 bases; unmatched junction bases: 3. The CDR3 has 13 residues. This CDR3 reads CASSYDRVHGYTF. In DNA form, the CDR3 reads TGTGCCAGCAGTTACGACAGGGTTCATGGCTACACCTTC.

The sample holds a few counts of this clonotype. The chain is built from TRBV28 and TRBJ1-1; TRBD1 aligns across 8 bases. The CDR3 totals 15 residues. J gave up 0 bases and V 5 bases, and 5 bases lay outside the gene matches. The germline V gene encodes CDR1 MDHEN and CDR2 SYDVKM. The CDR3 bases are TGTGCCAGCAGTCCCTGGACAGGGATGAACACTGAAGCTTTCTTT. Protein sequence: CASSPWTGMNTEAFF.

This rearrangement joins TRBV7-2 to TRBJ1-1, with D unclear. Germline CDR1 is SGHTA and CDR2 is FQGNSA. Trimming took off 6 bases at V and 3 bases at J, with 17 bases between the two ends. The CDR3 has 15 residues. The CDR3 DNA sequence: TGTGCCAGCAGTAGCGGTTTAGGGCTTCACACTGAAGCTTTCTTT. Translated: CASSSGLGLHTEAFF. Full variable domain (outside the CDR3, taken from reference TRBV7-2 and TRBJ1-1): GAGVSQSPSNKVTEKGKDVELRCDPISGHTALYWYRQSLGQGLEFLIYFQGNSAPDKSGLPSDRFSAERTGGSVSTLTIQRTQQEDSAVYLCASSSGLGLHTEAFFGQGTRLTVV.